This TCR beta chain was sequenced in a study of technical replicates of blood from several donors. The count of this clone is one. The method was immunoSEQ multiplex PCR; TCRdb's version includes in-frame clones alone and lacks a portion of them. The table lists over 65,000 clones, nearly 98% of them singletons. The germline CDR1 and CDR2 sequences are SGHRS and YFSETQ. The V gene end was trimmed by 5 bases and the J gene end by 0 bases; junction bases not matched to a gene: 3. The CDR3 has 15 amino acids. This TCR was sampled from a human donor in good health. This chain links TRBV5-1 with TRBJ1-5; TRBD1 matches 9 bases. Sequenced input: T cells isolated from PBMCs. CDR3 in DNA: TGCGCCAGCAGTTGGACAGGGGATAGCAATCAGCCCCAGCATTTT. Protein sequence: CASSWTGDSNQPQHF. Full variable domain (missing parts from reference TRBV5-1 and TRBJ1-5): KAGVTQTPRYLIKTRGQQVTLSCSPISGHRSVSWYQQTPGQGLQFLFEYFSETQRNKGNFPGRFSGRQFSNSRSEMNVSTLELGDSALYLCASSWTGDSNQPQHFGDGTRLSIL.